The rows below give T cell receptor beta chains drawn from one sample of a study of CD8 T cells in Susac syndrome. TCRdb re-called the immunoSEQ multiplex PCR reads with MiXCR, one entry per CDR3 protein. The table lists roughly 150,000 distinct CDR3 sequences, about 94% of them singletons. Specimen: CD8+ T cells from PBMCs. These receptor sequences come from a human donor with multiple sclerosis. CDR3s include the opening cysteine and the closing phenylalanine or tryptophan. A D gene is named only where the DNA matches it firmly. A clone size is listed for some rows: how often the clone was seen (once, few, many), or a class if it is expanded.

v_call: TRBV29-1
clone_size: .
d_call: .
j_call: TRBJ1-1
cdr3_aa: CSVYKGIAFF
cdr3_nt: TGCAGCGTTTATAAGGGAATCGCTTTCTTT

v_call: TRBV5-6
clone_size: .
d_call: .
j_call: TRBJ1-2
cdr3_aa: CASRAGLRDGYTF
cdr3_nt: TGTGCCAGCAGGGCGGGACTTAGAGATGGCTACACCTTC

v_call: TRBV20-1
clone_size: .
d_call: TRBD1
j_call: TRBJ1-5
cdr3_aa: CSARVGTGTANQPQHF
cdr3_nt: TGCAGTGCTAGAGTGGGGACAGGGACGGCAAATCAGCCCCAGCATTTT

v_call: TRBV27
clone_size: .
d_call: .
j_call: TRBJ2-5
cdr3_aa: CASSLSLRSSQETQYF
cdr3_nt: TGTGCCAGCAGTCTCTCATTAAGGTCCTCGCAAGAGACCCAGTACTTC

v_call: TRBV6-1
clone_size: .
d_call: .
j_call: TRBJ2-5
cdr3_aa: CASSEATRRETQYF
cdr3_nt: TGTGCCAGCAGTGAAGCAACCAGGAGGGAGACCCAGTACTTC

v_call: TRBV27
clone_size: .
d_call: .
j_call: TRBJ2-7
cdr3_aa: CASSLWPEGRGRYEQYF
cdr3_nt: TGTGCCAGCAGTTTATGGCCCGAGGGCAGGGGTAGGTACGAGCAGTACTTC

v_call: TRBV27
clone_size: .
d_call: .
j_call: TRBJ2-7
cdr3_aa: CASSPRPGTGNTRQYF
cdr3_nt: TGTGCCAGCAGTCCTAGGCCAGGGACTGGGAATACGAGACAGTACTTC

v_call: TRBV20-1
clone_size: .
d_call: TRBD1
j_call: TRBJ1-1
cdr3_aa: CSARVKGQGVNTEAFF
cdr3_nt: TGCAGTGCTAGAGTAAAGGGACAGGGAGTGAACACTGAAGCTTTCTTT

v_call: TRBV9
clone_size: once
d_call: .
j_call: TRBJ2-5
cdr3_aa: CASSAGQKETQYF
cdr3_nt: TGTGCCAGCAGCGCCGGACAGAAAGAGACCCAGTACTTC

v_call: TRBV5-1
clone_size: .
d_call: .
j_call: TRBJ2-1
cdr3_aa: CASSTRTDRRNEQFF
cdr3_nt: TGCGCCAGCAGCACGAGGACCGATCGGAGGAATGAGCAGTTCTTC

v_call: TRBV29-1
clone_size: .
d_call: TRBD2
j_call: TRBJ2-1
cdr3_aa: CSVEGLAGGHSYNEQFF
cdr3_nt: TGCAGCGTTGAGGGACTAGCGGGGGGCCACTCCTACAATGAGCAGTTCTTC

v_call: TRBV7-9
clone_size: .
d_call: .
j_call: TRBJ1-1
cdr3_aa: CASSPTFMNTEAFF
cdr3_nt: TGTGCCAGCAGCCCGACGTTCATGAACACTGAAGCTTTCTTT

v_call: TRBV10-3
clone_size: .
d_call: .
j_call: TRBJ2-5
cdr3_aa: CAISERGPARGGETQYF
cdr3_nt: TGTGCCATCAGTGAGCGAGGCCCGGCGAGGGGGGGAGAGACCCAGTACTTC

v_call: TRBV15
clone_size: .
d_call: TRBD1
j_call: TRBJ2-7
cdr3_aa: CATSLGTGAVEQYF
cdr3_nt: TGTGCCACCAGCCTTGGGACAGGGGCCGTCGAGCAGTACTTC

v_call: TRBV7-9
clone_size: .
d_call: .
j_call: TRBJ2-7
cdr3_aa: CASSFPGYPYEQYF
cdr3_nt: TGTGCCAGCAGCTTCCCAGGGTACCCCTACGAGCAGTACTTC

v_call: TRBV15
clone_size: .
d_call: .
j_call: TRBJ2-1
cdr3_aa: CATSSRTKSYNEQFF
cdr3_nt: TGTGCCACCAGCAGTCGTACAAAGTCCTACAATGAGCAGTTCTTC

v_call: TRBV9
clone_size: .
d_call: TRBD2
j_call: TRBJ2-1
cdr3_aa: CASSRTGGRDEQFF
cdr3_nt: TGTGCCAGCAGTCGTACGGGGGGGCGAGATGAGCAGTTCTTC

v_call: TRBV6-2/TRBV6-3
clone_size: .
d_call: TRBD1
j_call: TRBJ2-7
cdr3_aa: CASSRDSIHEQYF
cdr3_nt: TGTGCCAGCAGCCGGGACAGCATCCACGAGCAGTACTTC

v_call: TRBV20-1
clone_size: once
d_call: .
j_call: TRBJ2-1
cdr3_aa: CSAHRDTDYNEQFF
cdr3_nt: TGCAGTGCTCACCGGGACACAGACTACAATGAGCAGTTCTTC

v_call: TRBV7-6
clone_size: .
d_call: .
j_call: TRBJ2-7
cdr3_aa: CASSLVWGRGDEQYF
cdr3_nt: TGTGCCAGCAGCTTAGTATGGGGCAGGGGAGACGAGCAGTACTTC

v_call: TRBV30
clone_size: .
d_call: .
j_call: TRBJ2-1
cdr3_aa: CAWRRARNNEQFF
cdr3_nt: TGTGCCTGGAGGAGGGCCAGGAACAATGAGCAGTTCTTC

v_call: TRBV12-3/TRBV12-4
clone_size: .
d_call: TRBD1
j_call: TRBJ2-1
cdr3_aa: CASSPQGSSYNEQFF
cdr3_nt: TGTGCCAGCAGTCCACAGGGGTCCTCCTACAATGAGCAGTTCTTC

v_call: TRBV12-3/TRBV12-4
clone_size: .
d_call: TRBD1
j_call: TRBJ1-2
cdr3_aa: CASRVQGAIGYTF
cdr3_nt: TGTGCCAGCAGGGTACAGGGGGCGATTGGCTACACCTTC

v_call: TRBV5-6
clone_size: .
d_call: .
j_call: TRBJ2-7
cdr3_aa: CASSLLSTYEQYF
cdr3_nt: TGTGCCAGCAGCTTGCTCAGTACCTACGAGCAGTACTTC

v_call: TRBV6-2/TRBV6-3
clone_size: once
d_call: .
j_call: TRBJ2-5
cdr3_aa: CASSSIQETQYF
cdr3_nt: TGTGCCAGCAGTTCAATTCAAGAGACCCAGTACTTC

v_call: TRBV3-1
clone_size: .
d_call: .
j_call: TRBJ1-6
cdr3_aa: CASSHTRVHNSPLHF
cdr3_nt: TGTGCCAGCAGCCATACTAGGGTTCATAATTCACCCCTCCACTTT

v_call: TRBV30
clone_size: .
d_call: .
j_call: TRBJ2-7
cdr3_aa: CAWSGPTSSYEQYF
cdr3_nt: TGTGCCTGGAGTGGACCTACCAGCTCCTACGAGCAGTACTTC

v_call: TRBV27
clone_size: .
d_call: TRBD1
j_call: TRBJ2-1
cdr3_aa: CASSLQGASYNEQFF
cdr3_nt: TGTGCCAGCAGTTTACAGGGGGCATCCTACAATGAGCAGTTCTTC

v_call: TRBV19
clone_size: .
d_call: .
j_call: TRBJ2-1
cdr3_aa: CASSIRGYYNEQFF
cdr3_nt: TGTGCCAGTAGTATAAGGGGATACTACAATGAGCAGTTCTTC

v_call: TRBV28
clone_size: .
d_call: TRBD1
j_call: TRBJ2-1
cdr3_aa: CASSHRDRGNEQFF
cdr3_nt: TGTGCCAGCAGTCACCGGGACAGGGGCAATGAGCAGTTCTTC

v_call: TRBV6-6
clone_size: .
d_call: .
j_call: TRBJ1-2
cdr3_aa: CASSTREGRVNYGYTF
cdr3_nt: TGTGCCAGCAGTACCCGGGAAGGTCGTGTAAACTATGGCTACACCTTC

v_call: TRBV20-1
clone_size: .
d_call: .
j_call: TRBJ2-1
cdr3_aa: CSAGDINEQFF
cdr3_nt: TGCAGTGCTGGAGATATCAATGAGCAGTTCTTC

v_call: TRBV2
clone_size: once
d_call: .
j_call: TRBJ2-7
cdr3_aa: CASKEGLSNYEQYF
cdr3_nt: TGTGCCAGCAAGGAGGGGCTCAGTAACTACGAGCAGTACTTC

v_call: TRBV2
clone_size: .
d_call: .
j_call: TRBJ2-2
cdr3_aa: CASLRASSTGELFF
cdr3_nt: TGTGCCAGCCTCCGGGCGAGTTCAACCGGGGAGCTGTTTTTT

v_call: TRBV20-1
clone_size: .
d_call: TRBD1
j_call: TRBJ1-4
cdr3_aa: CRARGQHIATNEKLFF
cdr3_nt: TGCAGGGCCCGGGGACAGCACATTGCAACTAATGAAAAACTGTTTTTT

v_call: TRBV28
clone_size: .
d_call: .
j_call: TRBJ1-2
cdr3_aa: CASRGAYEDYGYTF
cdr3_nt: TGTGCCAGCCGTGGAGCCTACGAAGACTATGGCTACACCTTC

v_call: TRBV6-1
clone_size: .
d_call: .
j_call: TRBJ1-1
cdr3_aa: CASSIHRGAEAFF
cdr3_nt: TGTGCCAGCAGTATACACCGGGGGGCTGAAGCTTTCTTT

v_call: TRBV12-3/TRBV12-4
clone_size: .
d_call: .
j_call: TRBJ2-6
cdr3_aa: CATGTGGANVLTF
cdr3_nt: TGTGCCACCGGAACGGGGGGGGCCAACGTCCTGACTTTC

v_call: TRBV2
clone_size: once
d_call: .
j_call: TRBJ2-1
cdr3_aa: CASSGAGTRDGIYEQFF
cdr3_nt: TGTGCCAGCAGTGGCGCCGGGACTCGGGACGGTATCTATGAGCAGTTCTTC

v_call: TRBV27
clone_size: .
d_call: .
j_call: TRBJ2-4
cdr3_aa: CASSLGGRNIQYF
cdr3_nt: TGTGCCAGCAGTCTTGGAGGGAGAAACATTCAGTACTTC

v_call: TRBV7-9
clone_size: .
d_call: .
j_call: TRBJ2-3
cdr3_aa: CASSSPMTDSSTDTQYF
cdr3_nt: TGTGCCAGCAGCTCCCCCATGACGGATTCGAGCACAGATACGCAGTATTTT

v_call: TRBV4-1
clone_size: .
d_call: .
j_call: TRBJ2-7
cdr3_aa: CASSQVGGNEQYF
cdr3_nt: TGCGCCAGCAGCCAAGTGGGGGGCAACGAGCAGTACTTC

v_call: TRBV20-1
clone_size: .
d_call: TRBD2
j_call: TRBJ2-5
cdr3_aa: CSARDHLAGEYQETQYF
cdr3_nt: TGCAGTGCTAGAGATCATCTAGCGGGGGAGTACCAAGAGACCCAGTACTTC

v_call: TRBV13
clone_size: .
d_call: TRBD2
j_call: TRBJ2-1
cdr3_aa: CASSLAGGPRYEQFF
cdr3_nt: TGTGCCAGCAGCTTAGCGGGGGGGCCGCGTTACGAGCAGTTCTTC

v_call: TRBV29-1
clone_size: .
d_call: .
j_call: TRBJ2-2
cdr3_aa: CSVAESRLANTGELFF
cdr3_nt: TGCAGCGTTGCAGAAAGCAGACTAGCGAACACCGGGGAGCTGTTTTTT

v_call: TRBV20-1
clone_size: .
d_call: TRBD2
j_call: TRBJ2-5
cdr3_aa: CSARVVRLAGQETQYF
cdr3_nt: TGCAGTGCTAGAGTGGTGCGACTAGCGGGACAAGAGACCCAGTACTTC

v_call: TRBV14
clone_size: .
d_call: .
j_call: TRBJ1-1
cdr3_aa: CASSDPGGTYTEAFF
cdr3_nt: TGTGCCAGCAGCGACCCCGGAGGGACGTACACTGAAGCTTTCTTT

v_call: TRBV5-6
clone_size: .
d_call: .
j_call: TRBJ1-1
cdr3_aa: CASSPGGAGTEAFF
cdr3_nt: TGTGCCAGCAGCCCGGGGGGCGCCGGCACTGAAGCTTTCTTT

v_call: TRBV7-6
clone_size: .
d_call: .
j_call: TRBJ2-3
cdr3_aa: CASSLGRPATDTQYF
cdr3_nt: TGTGCCAGCAGCCTGGGGAGACCCGCCACAGATACGCAGTATTTT